The rows below give T cell receptor beta chains drawn from one sample of a study of Ad26.COV2.S vaccination and SARS-CoV-2 variants. Data came from immunoSEQ multiplex PCR; TCRdb stores just in-frame clones and leaves some out. The data contain about 350,000 clones, 85% of them singletons. The starting material was peripheral blood, obtained in a trial of Ad26.COV2.S vaccine versus placebo. These receptors were obtained from a person between 18 and 65 years old who received the Ad26.COV2.S COVID-19 vaccine or a placebo. Both conserved end residues are part of each CDR3. D genes are given only for firm matches. Size values are once, few and many counts, or a class for expanded clones, and some rows have none.

d_gene	v_gene	abundance	j_gene	CDR3nt	CDR3aa
-	TRBV12-3/TRBV12-4	-	TRBJ2-7	TGTGCCAGCAGTTTTGGTACACACTACGAGCAGTACTTC	CASSFGTHYEQYF
-	TRBV7-6	-	TRBJ1-2	TGTGCCAGCAGTTCTGGGGGGATGGGATCAGGACTAAGAAACTATGGCTACACCTTC	CASSSGGMGSGLRNYGYTF
-	TRBV7-9	-	TRBJ2-1	TGTGCCAGCAGCCCGGGGGTAAATGAGCAGTTCTTC	CASSPGVNEQFF
-	TRBV19	-	TRBJ2-7	TGTGCCAGTAGTGCGACAGGCGGATTGAACTACGAGCAGTACTTC	CASSATGGLNYEQYF
-	TRBV18	-	TRBJ2-5	TGTGCCAGCTCACTCTTGCAGGGACCCCAAGAGACCCAGTACTTC	CASSLLQGPQETQYF
-	TRBV7-8	-	TRBJ2-5	TGTGCCAGCAGCCGTTTGGGCGAGACCCAGTACTTC	CASSRLGETQYF
TRBD2	TRBV7-9	-	TRBJ2-1	TGTGCCAGCAGCTGGACGGGAGGGCTGCAAAATGAGCAGTTCTTC	CASSWTGGLQNEQFF
TRBD2	TRBV20-1	-	TRBJ2-1	TGCAGTGCTAGTAGGACTAGCGGGGGAAAGACCTACAATGAGCAGTTCTTC	CSASRTSGGKTYNEQFF
-	TRBV11-2	-	TRBJ2-1	TGTGCCAGCAGCTTAGAATCGGGCTTTTTTAATGAGCAGTTCTTC	CASSLESGFFNEQFF
TRBD1	TRBV6-2/TRBV6-3	once	TRBJ2-7	TGTGCCAGCAGCCGAGGGGACAGCTACGAGCAGTACTTC	CASSRGDSYEQYF